A selection of T cell receptor beta chains follows, all from one sample in a study of naive and memory T cell subsets. TCRdb used MiXCR to reprocess the UMI-ligation and nested PCR reads, holding one entry per CDR3 protein. The table shows 95,000 to 150,000 distinct CDR3 sequences, with 35% to 40% occurring only once. Sequenced: central memory CD4+ T cells from blood. Receptors were obtained from a human donor in good health. CDR3s include the opening cysteine and the closing phenylalanine or tryptophan. The order of the fields is V gene, J gene, D gene, clone size, CDR3 DNA, CDR3 protein. The D gene is left open where the match is weak. Clone size is given for some rows only: seen once, a few or many times, or a class if the clone is expanded.

>TRBV20-1|TRBJ2-5|-|-
TGCAGTGCTAGAGATAGCTATACCATGAAGACCCAGTACTTC
CSARDSYTMKTQYF
>TRBV20-1|TRBJ2-2|-|-
TGCAGTGCTAGAGATCTTAGGGGGAACCGGGAGCTGTTTTTT
CSARDLRGNRELFF
>TRBV4-3|TRBJ2-1|-|-
TGCGCCAGCAGCCCAGACGCAGGGAGCAATGAGCAGTTCTTC
CASSPDAGSNEQFF
>TRBV12-3/TRBV12-4|TRBJ2-3|-|-
TGTGCCAGCAGTGGCGGGTGGAGTCCCACTAGCACAGATACGCAGTATTTT
CASSGGWSPTSTDTQYF
>TRBV6-2/TRBV6-3|TRBJ2-1|-|-
TGTGCCAGCAGACCCTCTAGCGACAATGAGCAGTTCTTC
CASRPSSDNEQFF
>TRBV7-9|TRBJ2-4|-|-
TGTGCCAGCAGCTTAGCGCTAGGGGAAAACATTCAGTACTTC
CASSLALGENIQYF
>TRBV27|TRBJ2-7|-|-
TGTGCCAGCAGTTTACTGGGGTGGAAGCAACCCTACGAGCAGTACTTC
CASSLLGWKQPYEQYF
>TRBV4-1|TRBJ2-3|TRBD2|few
TGCGCCAGCAGCCAAGGCTCCCGGGGACTAGCGGGACGGGGGGATACGCAGTATTTT
CASSQGSRGLAGRGDTQYF
>TRBV5-1|TRBJ2-3|TRBD2|-
TGCGCCAGCGGGCAACAACTAGCGGGAATGGGAGATACGCAGTATTTT
CASGQQLAGMGDTQYF
>TRBV20-1|TRBJ2-2|TRBD2|-
TGCAGTGCTAGAAATGGCGGGAGGTCGGTCACCGGGGAGCTGTTTTTT
CSARNGGRSVTGELFF
>TRBV28|TRBJ2-7|TRBD2|many
TGTGCCAGCAGTTTATACGGGACTAGCTCTTACGAGCAGTACTTC
CASSLYGTSSYEQYF
>TRBV6-2/TRBV6-3|TRBJ1-5|TRBD1|-
TGTGCCAGCAGTGCATTGACAGGGAAAAACCAGCCCCAGCATTTT
CASSALTGKNQPQHF
>TRBV28|TRBJ2-7|-|-
TGTGCCAGCAGTTTATCTTTCGGGACAAGAAGCTACGAGCAGTACTTC
CASSLSFGTRSYEQYF
>TRBV18|TRBJ1-5|-|once
TGTGCCAGCTCACTATACACCGATCAGCCCCAGCATTTT
CASSLYTDQPQHF
>TRBV15|TRBJ2-1|-|many
TGTGCCACCAGCAGAGATCTAGGCGGGCTAAGGGGCAGGTTAAGTGAGCAGTTCTTC
CATSRDLGGLRGRLSEQFF
>TRBV6-5|TRBJ1-5|-|few
TGTGCCAGCAGACAGGGAGTGGGCAATCAGCCCCAGCATTTT
CASRQGVGNQPQHF
>TRBV7-9|TRBJ2-1|-|-
TGTGCCAGCAGAATGGAACATGTCGCCTACAATGAGCAGTTCTTC
CASRMEHVAYNEQFF
>TRBV7-8|TRBJ2-1|-|-
TGTGCCAGCAGCTCTCTCCCTATGGGCGGAACTATTCACAATGAGCAGTTCTTC
CASSSLPMGGTIHNEQFF
>TRBV20-1|TRBJ2-2|-|-
TGCAGTGCTAGAAGCCGGGGGCTCGTGTCCACCGGGGAGCTGTTTTTT
CSARSRGLVSTGELFF
>TRBV19|TRBJ2-5|TRBD1|many
TGTGCCAGTCGACAGGGCCAAGAGACCCAGTACTTC
CASRQGQETQYF
>TRBV2|TRBJ2-4|TRBD2|few
TGTGCCAGCCAGCGGGAGTTGGCCAAAAACATTCAGTACTTC
CASQRELAKNIQYF
>TRBV6-2/TRBV6-3|TRBJ1-2|-|-
TGTGCCGGACGGACAGCCTCCTCTAACTATGGCTACACCTTC
CAGRTASSNYGYTF
>TRBV7-2|TRBJ1-1|-|-
TGTGCCAGCAGCTTAGATTGGACCATGAACACTGAAGCTTTCTTT
CASSLDWTMNTEAFF
>TRBV12-3/TRBV12-4|TRBJ2-2|-|-
TGTGCCAGCAGTCATCGGGGACCTATGAACACCGGGGAGCTGTTTTTT
CASSHRGPMNTGELFF
>TRBV3-1|TRBJ2-5|TRBD1|few
TGTGCCAGCAGCCTCCAGGACAGGGGGCGCGGGGAGACCCAGTACTTC
CASSLQDRGRGETQYF
>TRBV30|TRBJ2-4|-|-
TGTGCCTGGAGTCGGGTAGGGACAAAAAACATTCAGTACTTC
CAWSRVGTKNIQYF
>TRBV20-1|TRBJ2-1|TRBD2|-
TGCAGTGCTAGAGATCTTGTAGCGGGAGGCTTTCCCTTCAATGAGCAGTTCTTC
CSARDLVAGGFPFNEQFF
>TRBV7-9|TRBJ2-5|-|few
TGTGCCAGCAGCGCCAACCAAGAGACCCAGTACTTC
CASSANQETQYF
>TRBV3-1|TRBJ1-1|-|-
TGTGCCAGCAATGACGGAAGTGGGAAAGCTTTCTTT
CASNDGSGKAFF
>TRBV28|TRBJ2-3|-|-
TGTGCCAGCACAACGCGCACGGGGGGCGGTCTAGATACGCAGTATTTT
CASTTRTGGGLDTQYF
>TRBV20-1|TRBJ2-7|-|-
TGCAGTGTTACCCCGGGACAAAGTTCCCACGAGCAGTACTTC
CSVTPGQSSHEQYF